One sample yielded the 26 T cell receptor beta chains listed below, sequenced in a study of T cell responses to AZD1222 COVID-19 vaccine. Repertoires were generated with immunoSEQ multiplex PCR, while TCRdb's copy carries only in-frame clones and drops some. The repertoire includes roughly 150,000 clones, roughly 92% of them detected once, and around 1.5% sits in the top ten. The sequenced sample was peripheral blood, obtained on day 0 of AZD1222 vaccination. The receptors derive from an adult in good health.

This clone showed up just a few times. The chain links TRBV9 to TRBJ1-3; 9 bases agree with TRBD1. The CDR3 covers 16 residues. Germline CDR1 SGDLS, CDR2 YYNGEE. V was pared by 4 bases and J by 4 bases, with 9 bases of the junction left unmatched. This chain's CDR3 is CASSPVTGGAGNTIYF. The CDR3 nucleotides are TGTGCCAGCAGCCCTGTAACAGGGGGCGCGGGAAACACCATATATTTT.

The chain recombines TRBV10-3 with TRBJ2-1; perhaps TRBD2 as D (7 bases). The CDR3 consists of 14 residues. Trimming stripped 9 bases from V and 4 bases from J, with 16 bases between. Germline V lookup: CDR1 ENHRY, CDR2 SYGVKD. The CDR3 spells CAIGRGFNYNEQFF. CDR3 in DNA: TGTGCCATAGGGAGGGGGTTTAATTACAATGAGCAGTTCTTC.

The chain combines TRBV3-1 (or the pseudogene TRBV3-2) with TRBJ1-2; TRBD1 matches at 7 bases. Germline V gene lookup returns CDR1 LGHDT and CDR2 YNNKEL (reference sequence). The CDR3 runs 15 residues. Trimming at V came to 6 bases and at J to 0 bases, leaving 7 bases not matched to a gene. The chain's CDR3 is CASRSRTGSNYGYTF. The CDR3 nucleotides are TGTGCCAGCAGGTCTCGGACAGGTTCTAACTATGGCTACACCTTC.

This clone was observed once. The gene calls are TRBV6-5 and TRBJ2-1; D call uncertain. The CDR3 runs to 16 residues. Germline CDR1 reads MNHEY; CDR2 reads SVGAGI. The V end was cut by 2 bases, the J end by 0 bases, with 11 bases between. CDR3 sequence (DNA): TGTGCCAGCAGTTACCTTCCTAGGAGCTCCTACAATGAGCAGTTCTTC. Its translation is CASSYLPRSSYNEQFF.

This clone was seen once. CDR3 coding DNA: TGTGCCAGCAGGCCGGTTATGGGCGCTAACTATGGCTACACCTTC. This gives the protein CASRPVMGANYGYTF. The chain joins TRBV6-6 to TRBJ1-2; D not certain. The CDR3 has 15 amino acids. V was pared by 6 bases and J by 0 bases, with 14 bases between. Germline V CDR1 and CDR2: MNHNY, SVGAGI (reference sequence).

The V and J genes are TRBV23-1 and TRBJ2-1; perhaps TRBD1 as D (6 bases). TRBV23-1 is known as an ORF, though its function is uncertain. This CDR3 is 16 amino acids long. Trimming removed 2 bases at V and 5 bases at J, with 16 bases between. As DNA, the CDR3 is TGCGCCAGCAGTCAACGGAACCTGACAGGAAACAATGAGCAGTTCTTC. This sequence encodes CASSQRNLTGNNEQFF.

The chain recombines TRBV10-2 with TRBJ2-5; 8 bases match TRBD2. Trimming at V came to 5 bases and at J to 4 bases, leaving 0 bases not matched to a gene. The CDR3 sequence is 12 residues long. From germline, CDR1 is WSHSY and CDR2 SAAADI. CDR3 nucleotides: TGCGCCAGCAGTCTAGCGGGAGAGACCCAGTACTTC. Amino acids: CASSLAGETQYF.

V usage is TRBV4-2 and J usage is TRBJ2-7; D is unresolved. Trimming removed 1 base from V and 1 base from J, with 11 bases in between. Germline V gene lookup returns CDR1 LGHNA and CDR2 YNFKEQ. CDR3 length: 15 residues. The CDR3 is CASSQVPQASYEQYF. CDR3 nucleotides: TGTGCCAGCAGCCAAGTCCCCCAAGCGTCCTACGAGCAGTACTTC.

The rearrangement uses TRBV2 and TRBJ2-7, with unresolved D. The V end was cut by 2 bases, the J end by 5 bases, with 10 bases between. The CDR3 is 13 amino acids. Per germline, CDR1 SNHLY and CDR2 FYNNEI. As DNA, the CDR3 is TGTGCCAGCAGTGAAAGGCCCGCAGACGAGCAGTACTTC. It specifies CASSERPADEQYF.

The V call is TRBV7-9, the J call TRBJ1-2; 7 nucleotides line up with TRBD1. Germline CDR1 is SEHNR and CDR2 is FQNEAQ (reference sequence). The CDR3 spans 16 residues. V shed 3 bases and J 6 bases; nucleotides not matched to a gene: 13. The CDR3 sequence: CASSLYDREGEDGYTF. As DNA, the CDR3 is TGTGCCAGCAGCTTGTACGACAGGGAGGGAGAGGATGGCTACACCTTC.

This clone was recorded once. The chain employs TRBV29-1 and TRBJ2-1, with 8 positions matching TRBD2. Germline V lookup: CDR1 SQVTM, CDR2 ANQGSEA. There are 12 residues in the CDR3. DNA for the CDR3: TGCGCGATGACTAGCGCGTACAATGAGCAGTTCTTC. Translation gives CAMTSAYNEQFF.

J is TRBJ1-5 and V is TRBV7-2; D is unclear. Looked up from germline, CDR1 is SGHTA and CDR2 is FQGNSA. Trimming cost V 2 bases and J 7 bases, with 6 bases left between them. The CDR3 runs to 12 residues. The CDR3, as DNA: TGTGCCAGCAGCTTATATTCCCAGCCCCAGCATTTT. This translates into CASSLYSQPQHF.

The chain recombines TRBV9 with TRBJ2-1; 8 nucleotides match TRBD2. With V trimmed by 1 base and J by 7 bases, 7 bases remained unmatched. CDR1 is SGDLS, CDR2 YYNGEE, per germline. This CDR3 has 15 amino acids. CDR3 in DNA: TGTGCCAGCAGCGTATCCAGCGGGAGTGGGAATGAGCAGTTCTTC. It translates to CASSVSSGSGNEQFF.

The rearrangement links TRBV6-5 to TRBJ2-1; weak D call: TRBD2 (5 bases). V was shortened by 10 bases and J by 3 bases, with 16 bases between the two germline ends. Germline V gene sequence: CDR1 MNHEY, CDR2 SVGAGI. This CDR3 comprises 14 residues. CDR3 DNA: TGTGCCACCGGACTCCACGAGCACTACAATGAGCAGTTCTTC. This encodes CATGLHEHYNEQFF.

The chain joins TRBV5-6 to TRBJ2-7; weak D call: TRBD2 (5 bases). Deletions cut 2 bases from V and 8 bases from J, with 11 bases between. The CDR3 totals 12 residues. Looked up from germline, CDR1 is SGHDT and CDR2 is YYEEEE. The CDR3 sequence: CASSFRGSKQYF. DNA of the CDR3: TGTGCCAGCAGCTTCAGAGGGTCCAAGCAGTACTTC.

The chain uses TRBV5-8 and TRBJ1-2; TRBD1 aligns across 7 bases. Trimming cost V 4 bases and J 3 bases; bases outside gene matches: 9. This CDR3 comprises 15 residues. Germline values: CDR1 SGHTS, CDR2 YDEGEE. The CDR3 DNA follows: TGTGCCAGCAGCGTACACAGGGGTACGGACTATGGCTACACCTTC. It encodes CASSVHRGTDYGYTF. Full variable domain (rest looked up from reference TRBV5-8 and TRBJ1-2): EAGVTQSPTHLIKTRGQQATLRCSPISGHTSVYWYQQALGLGLQFLLWYDEGEERNRGNFPPRFSGRQFPNYSSELNVNALELEDSALYLCASSVHRGTDYGYTFGSGTRLTVV.

This chain joins TRBV7-3 and TRBJ2-2; D gene unclear. The V and J ends lost 5 bases and 1 base respectively, with 5 bases between them. The CDR3 has 13 residues. Per germline, CDR1 SGHTA and CDR2 FQGTGA. The CDR3 region has the DNA TGTGCCAGCAGCCCAGGGAACACCGGGGAGCTGTTTTTT. This codes for CASSPGNTGELFF.

DNA of the CDR3: TGCGCCAGCAGTGTAGCGGGGGGAAACTACAATGAGCAGTTCTTC. Protein: CASSVAGGNYNEQFF. The V and J genes are TRBV5-1 and TRBJ2-1; 10 bases align to TRBD2. Germline V gene data show CDR1 as SGHRS and CDR2 as YFSETQ. J lost 3 bases, V lost 5 bases, and 5 bases had no gene match. The CDR3 is 15 residues long.

Only a few counts were recorded for this clone. The genes are TRBV2 and TRBJ2-7, with D perhaps assigned TRBD1 or TRBD2 (5 bases each). The germline V and J ends were trimmed by 10 bases and 2 bases, with 12 bases remaining between them. The germline gives CDR1 SNHLY, CDR2 FYNNEI. The CDR3 has 12 residues. CDR3 bases: TGTGCCATCCTAAGAGGGGCCTACGAGCAGTACTTC. The encoded protein is CAILRGAYEQYF.

The chain carries TRBV19 and TRBJ2-1, with 7 bases lining up with TRBD2. This CDR3 region has 12 residues. After removal of 1 base from V and 10 bases from J, the junction contained 1 base not matched to a gene. Germline V gives CDR1 LNHDA, CDR2 SQIVND (reference sequence). CDR3 nucleotides: TGTGCCAGTAGTATAGGGCGGGGGGAGCAGTTCTTC. It translates to CASSIGRGEQFF.

This clone was seen more than once but under ten times. The chain couples TRBV5-1 to TRBJ2-6, with D unclear. Germline values: CDR1 SGHRS, CDR2 YFSETQ. The ends were cut back, 4 bases at V and 2 bases at J, with 22 bases in the middle. The CDR3 has 19 residues. This chain's CDR3 is CASSHPRGTPKAGANVLTF. The DNA for the CDR3 is TGCGCCAGCAGCCACCCCCGAGGAACCCCAAAGGCTGGGGCCAACGTCCTGACTTTC.

The rearrangement joins TRBV7-3 to TRBJ1-2; 8 bases are shared with TRBD1. V gave up 3 bases and J gave up 3 bases; unmatched junction bases: 0. The CDR3 loop spans 13 amino acids. The germline V gene has CDR1 SGHTA and CDR2 FQGTGA. Written as DNA, the CDR3 is TGTGCCAGCAGCTTGGACAGGGACTATGGCTACACCTTC. It codes for CASSLDRDYGYTF.

The chain combines TRBV4-2 with TRBJ2-2, with TRBD2 matching over 11 bases. Germline CDR1 reads LGHNA; CDR2 reads YNFKEQ. The ends lost 4 bases at V and 5 bases at J; junction bases unmatched: 24. CDR3 length: 22 amino acids. The chain's CDR3 is CASSPPMRGASASGRPTGELFF. CDR3 nucleotide sequence: TGTGCCAGCAGCCCTCCTATGCGGGGGGCTTCGGCTAGCGGGAGGCCAACCGGGGAGCTGTTTTTT.

V and J are TRBV6-2 or TRBV6-3 and TRBJ2-4; the match to TRBD2 covers 9 bases. This CDR3 region has 14 residues. The junction had 4 bases not matched to a gene; V was cut back by 5 bases and J by 5 bases. Germline V gene lookup returns CDR1 MNHEY and CDR2 SVGEGT. CDR3 sequence reads: CASSRLAAQNIQYF. CDR3 nucleotide sequence: TGTGCCAGCAGTCGACTAGCGGCTCAAAACATTCAGTACTTC.

The chain is built from TRBV6-5 and TRBJ2-2; no reliable D call. The germline V and J ends were trimmed by 6 bases and 0 bases, with 8 bases remaining between them. Germline V CDR1 and CDR2: MNHEY, SVGAGI. This CDR3 has 14 amino acids. The CDR3 sequence is CASRPLANTGELFF. The CDR3 nucleotides are TGTGCCAGCAGACCACTTGCGAACACCGGGGAGCTGTTTTTT.

This chain joins TRBV10-3 and TRBJ1-2; TRBD1 is a possible D gene (5 bases). This CDR3 spans 13 amino acids. Trimming took 8 bases from V and 1 from J, leaving 11 bases between them. Germline assignment: CDR1 ENHRY and CDR2 SYGVKD. CDR3 bases: TGTGCCATCTCGCAGGGCTTTAACTATGGCTACACCTTC. Protein sequence: CAISQGFNYGYTF.